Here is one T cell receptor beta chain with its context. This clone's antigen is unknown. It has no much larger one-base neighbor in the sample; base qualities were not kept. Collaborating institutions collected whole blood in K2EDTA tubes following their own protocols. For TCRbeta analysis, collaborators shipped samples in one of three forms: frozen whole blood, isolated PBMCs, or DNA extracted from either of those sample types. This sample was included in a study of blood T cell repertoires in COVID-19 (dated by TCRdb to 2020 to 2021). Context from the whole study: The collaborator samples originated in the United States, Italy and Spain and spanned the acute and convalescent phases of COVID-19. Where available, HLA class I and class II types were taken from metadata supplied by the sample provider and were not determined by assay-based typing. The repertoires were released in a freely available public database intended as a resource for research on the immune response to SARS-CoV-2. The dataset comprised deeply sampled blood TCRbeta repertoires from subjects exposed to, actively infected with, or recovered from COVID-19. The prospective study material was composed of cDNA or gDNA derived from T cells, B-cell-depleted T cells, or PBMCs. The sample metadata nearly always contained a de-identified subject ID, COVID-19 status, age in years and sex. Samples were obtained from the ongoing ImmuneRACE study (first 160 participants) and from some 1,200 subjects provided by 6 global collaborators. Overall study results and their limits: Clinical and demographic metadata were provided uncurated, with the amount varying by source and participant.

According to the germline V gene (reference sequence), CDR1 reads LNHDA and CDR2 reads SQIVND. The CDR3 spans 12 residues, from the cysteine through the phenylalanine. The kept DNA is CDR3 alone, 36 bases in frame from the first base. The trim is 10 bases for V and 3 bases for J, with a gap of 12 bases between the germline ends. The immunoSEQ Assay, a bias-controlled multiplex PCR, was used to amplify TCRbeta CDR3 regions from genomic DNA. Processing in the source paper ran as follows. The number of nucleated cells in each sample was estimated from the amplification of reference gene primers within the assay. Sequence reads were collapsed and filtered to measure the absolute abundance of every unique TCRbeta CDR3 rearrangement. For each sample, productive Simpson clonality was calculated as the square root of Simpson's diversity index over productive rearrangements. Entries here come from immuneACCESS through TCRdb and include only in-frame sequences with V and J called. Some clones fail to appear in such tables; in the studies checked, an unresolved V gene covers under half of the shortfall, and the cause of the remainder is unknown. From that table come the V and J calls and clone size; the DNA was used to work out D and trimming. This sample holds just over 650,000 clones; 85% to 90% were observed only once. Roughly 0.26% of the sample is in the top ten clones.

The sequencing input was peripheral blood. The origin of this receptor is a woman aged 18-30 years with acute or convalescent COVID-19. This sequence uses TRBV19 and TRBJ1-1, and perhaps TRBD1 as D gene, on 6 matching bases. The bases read TGTGCCACCTCCAGGGGATACACTGAAGCTTTCTTT. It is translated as CATSRGYTEAFF.